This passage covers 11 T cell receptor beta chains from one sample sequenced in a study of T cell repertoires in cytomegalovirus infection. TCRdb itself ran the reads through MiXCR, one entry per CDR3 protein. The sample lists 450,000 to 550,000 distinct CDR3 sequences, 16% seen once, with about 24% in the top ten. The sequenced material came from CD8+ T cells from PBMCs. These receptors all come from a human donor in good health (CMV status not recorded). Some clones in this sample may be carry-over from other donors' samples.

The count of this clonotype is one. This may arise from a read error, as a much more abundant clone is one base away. The CDR3 coding sequence is TGTGCCAGCAGTTTACTCGCCCGCCCAGGACAGCCCCAGCATTTT. Its translation: CASSLLARPGQPQHF. V is TRBV12-3 or TRBV12-4 and J is TRBJ1-5, with D uncertain. CDR3 length: 15 residues. V lost 2 bases, J lost 7 bases, and 15 bases lay in between.

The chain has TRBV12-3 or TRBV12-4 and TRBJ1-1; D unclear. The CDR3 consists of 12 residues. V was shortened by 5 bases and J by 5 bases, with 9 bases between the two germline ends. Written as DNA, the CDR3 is TGTGCCAGCAGTCTCCACGTAACTGAAGCTTTCTTT. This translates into CASSLHVTEAFF.

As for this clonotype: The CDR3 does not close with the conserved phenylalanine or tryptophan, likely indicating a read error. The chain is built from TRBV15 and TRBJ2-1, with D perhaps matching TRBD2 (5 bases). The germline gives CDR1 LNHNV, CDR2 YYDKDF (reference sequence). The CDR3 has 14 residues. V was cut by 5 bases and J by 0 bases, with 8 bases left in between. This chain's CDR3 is CATSPRGSYNEQFL. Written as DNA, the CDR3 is TGTGCCACCAGCCCCCGGGGCTCCTACAATGAGCAGTTCTTA.

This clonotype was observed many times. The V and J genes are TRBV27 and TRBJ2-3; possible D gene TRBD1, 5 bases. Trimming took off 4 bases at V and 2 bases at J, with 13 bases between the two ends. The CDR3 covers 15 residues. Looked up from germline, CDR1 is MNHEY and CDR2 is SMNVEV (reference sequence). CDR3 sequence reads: CASSSRARDTDTQYF. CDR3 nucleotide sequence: TGTGCCAGCAGTTCCCGGGCCAGGGACACAGATACGCAGTATTTT.

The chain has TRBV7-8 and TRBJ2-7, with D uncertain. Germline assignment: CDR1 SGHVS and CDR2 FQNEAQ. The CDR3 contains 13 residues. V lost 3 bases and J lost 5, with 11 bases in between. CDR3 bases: TGTGCCAGCAGCTTTGAGTCTGGAAACGAGCAGTACTTC. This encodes CASSFESGNEQYF. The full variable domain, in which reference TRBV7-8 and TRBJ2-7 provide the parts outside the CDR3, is GAGVSQSPRYKVAKRGQDVALRCDPISGHVSLFWYQQALGQGPEFLTYFQNEAQLDKSGLPSDRFFAERPEGSVSTLKIQRTQQEDSAVYLCASSFESGNEQYFGPGTRLTVT.

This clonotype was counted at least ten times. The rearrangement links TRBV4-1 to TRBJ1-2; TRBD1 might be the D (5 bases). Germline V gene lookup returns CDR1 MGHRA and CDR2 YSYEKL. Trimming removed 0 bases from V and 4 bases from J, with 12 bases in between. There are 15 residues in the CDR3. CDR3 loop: CASSQEQGGGYGYTF. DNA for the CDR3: TGCGCCAGCAGCCAAGAGCAGGGCGGGGGCTATGGCTACACCTTC.

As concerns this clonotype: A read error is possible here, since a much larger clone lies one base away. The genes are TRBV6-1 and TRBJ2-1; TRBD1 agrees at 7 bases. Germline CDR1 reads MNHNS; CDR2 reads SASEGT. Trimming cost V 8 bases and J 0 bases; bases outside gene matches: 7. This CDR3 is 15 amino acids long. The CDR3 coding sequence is TGTGCCAGCTACGACAGGGTTACCTCCTACAATGAGCAGTTCTTC. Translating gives CASYDRVTSYNEQFF.

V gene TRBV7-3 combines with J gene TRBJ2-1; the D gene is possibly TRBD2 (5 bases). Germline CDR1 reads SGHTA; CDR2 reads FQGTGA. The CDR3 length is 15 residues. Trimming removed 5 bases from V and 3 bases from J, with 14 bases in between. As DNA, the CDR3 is TGTGCCAGCAGCCCACTAGTCTTGGGCTACAATGAGCAGTTCTTC. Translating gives CASSPLVLGYNEQFF. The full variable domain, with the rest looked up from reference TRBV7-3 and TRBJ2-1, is GAGVSQTPSNKVTEKGKYVELRCDPISGHTALYWYRQSLGQGPEFLIYFQGTGAADDSGLPNDRFFAVRPEGSVSTLKIQRTERGDSAVYLCASSPLVLGYNEQFFGPGTRLTVL.

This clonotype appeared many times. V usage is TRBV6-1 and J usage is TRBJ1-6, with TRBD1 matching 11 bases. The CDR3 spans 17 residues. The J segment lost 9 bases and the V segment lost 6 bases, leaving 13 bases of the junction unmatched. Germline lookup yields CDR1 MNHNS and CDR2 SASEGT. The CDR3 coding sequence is TGTGCCAGCAGGTTAAGGGACAGGGGGTCAATGGGTTCACCCCTCCACTTT. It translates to CASRLRDRGSMGSPLHF.

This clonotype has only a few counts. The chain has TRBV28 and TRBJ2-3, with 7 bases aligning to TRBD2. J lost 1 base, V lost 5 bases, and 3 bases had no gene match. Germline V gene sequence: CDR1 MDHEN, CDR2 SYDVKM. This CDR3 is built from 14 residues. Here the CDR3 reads CASSKTSGTDTQYF. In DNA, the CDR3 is TGTGCCAGCAGTAAAACTAGCGGCACAGATACGCAGTATTTT. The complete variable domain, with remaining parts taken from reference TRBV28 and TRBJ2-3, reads DVKVTQSSRYLVKRTGEKVFLECVQDMDHENMFWYRQDPGLGLRLIYFSYDVKMKEKGDIPEGYSVSREKKERFSLILESASTNQTSMYLCASSKTSGTDTQYFGPGTRLTVL.

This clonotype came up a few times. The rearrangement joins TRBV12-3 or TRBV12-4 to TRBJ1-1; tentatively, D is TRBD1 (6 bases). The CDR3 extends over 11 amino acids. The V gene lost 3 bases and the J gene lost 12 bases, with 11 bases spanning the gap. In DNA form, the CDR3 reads TGTGCCAGCAGTTTCCAGGGGCTGACTTTCTTT. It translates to CASSFQGLTFF.